This TCR beta chain was found in a study of identical twins. Findings of the study overall: For zero-insertion analyses, partial confounding could come from invariant MAIT and iNKT cells. Cord blood's abundant beta clonotypes had fewer insertions, unlike memory repertoires.

Each CDR3 protein is one row after TCRdb ran MiXCR on the 5' RACE reads. The sample shows about 660,000 distinct CDR3 sequences, more than 6.5% of them seen only once. Healthy Caucasians provided all donations. As for this clonotype: Its target is unknown.

The CDR3 is made up of 15 amino acids. The ends were cut back, 1 base at V and 6 bases at J, with 12 bases in the middle. Germline values: CDR1 SGHAT, CDR2 FQNNGV. The data were also submitted as part of a second study, on yellow fever vaccine responses in identical twins.

The sample was PBMCs. The receptor's source is a woman aged 18-35 years in good health. This sequence joins TRBV11-2 and TRBJ2-2; perhaps TRBD1 as D (5 bases). Here the CDR3 reads CASSLAVRAAGELFF. The CDR3 DNA reads as TGTGCCAGCAGCTTAGCTGTCAGGGCAGCCGGGGAGCTGTTTTTT.